Shown below are 20 T cell receptor beta chains from a single sample sequenced in a study of blood T cell repertoires in COVID-19. Assay: immunoSEQ multiplex PCR; the TCRdb copy retains only in-frame clones and omits some. The sample lists around 220,000 clones, less than 85% occurring once. Sequenced material: peripheral blood. The receptors shown here come from an elderly woman with active or convalescent COVID-19.

J is TRBJ1-2 and V is TRBV24-1; 7 positions match TRBD1. The germline gives CDR1 KGHDR, CDR2 SFDVKD. V lost 0 bases and J lost 3; bases outside the gene matches: 6. This CDR3 contains 16 residues. CDR3 nucleotides: TGTGCCACCAGTGATTTGCGAGCACAGGGGTACTATGGCTACACCTTC. This encodes CATSDLRAQGYYGYTF.

The V call is TRBV30, the J call TRBJ1-5; D gene ambiguous. In germline, CDR1 is GTSNPN, CDR2 SVGIG (reference sequence). V lost 1 base and J lost 2, with 6 bases in between. This CDR3 is 13 amino acids long. The CDR3 is CAWSGLGNQPQHF. In nucleotides, the CDR3 is TGTGCCTGGAGTGGGTTAGGCAATCAGCCCCAGCATTTT.

The genes are TRBV2 and TRBJ1-1; 8 positions match TRBD1. CDR3 size: 13 residues. The V and J ends lost 6 bases and 0 bases, in that order; junction bases with no gene match: 0. Germline V gives CDR1 SNHLY, CDR2 FYNNEI. CDR3 sequence reads: CASRGQVNTEAFF. In DNA form, the CDR3 reads TGTGCCAGCAGGGGACAGGTGAACACTGAAGCTTTCTTT. Using reference TRBV2 and TRBJ1-1 for the parts outside the CDR3, the full variable domain is EPEVTQTPSHQVTQMGQEVILRCVPISNHLYFYWYRQILGQKVEFLVSFYNNEISEKSEIFDDQFSVERPDGSNFTLKIRSTKLEDSAMYFCASRGQVNTEAFFGQGTRLTVV.

The chain couples TRBV2 to TRBJ1-3; 8 bases line up with TRBD1. The CDR3 runs 16 residues. Germline lookup yields CDR1 SNHLY and CDR2 FYNNEI. The V and J ends lost 6 bases and 4 bases, in that order; junction bases with no gene match: 11. The CDR3 DNA follows: TGTGCCAGCAGACCAAGCCGACAGGGGAGGGGAAACACCATATATTTT. Protein product: CASRPSRQGRGNTIYF.

Only one count was recorded for this clone. CDR3 loop: CASSIFPGTSVAKNIQYF. CDR3 DNA sequence: TGTGCCAGTAGTATTTTTCCCGGGACTAGCGTAGCCAAAAACATTCAGTACTTC. The gene calls are TRBV19 and TRBJ2-4; TRBD2 agrees at 10 bases. This CDR3 comprises 18 residues. Germline trimming cut 3 bases from V and 0 bases from J; bases unmatched to any gene: 8. Germline assignment: CDR1 LNHDA and CDR2 SQIVND (reference sequence).

This chain joins TRBV28 and TRBJ1-2; tentatively, D is TRBD1 (6 bases). Trimming left V 4 bases short and J 4 bases short, with 13 bases between. The germline V gene encodes CDR1 MDHEN and CDR2 SYDVKM. The CDR3 sequence is 14 residues long. CDR3 loop: CASSSGGAVYGYTF. The CDR3 bases are TGTGCCAGCAGTTCTGGGGGGGCTGTCTATGGCTACACCTTC.

The chain is built from TRBV30 and TRBJ1-2; TRBD1 matches 9 bases. The CDR3 runs to 17 residues. The germline V gene has CDR1 GTSNPN and CDR2 SVGIG (reference sequence). V lost 0 bases, J lost 4 bases, and 12 bases stayed unmatched. The CDR3 bases are TGTGCCTGGAGTGTACTCGGGACAGGGCTCTTCGGCTATGGCTACACCTTC. This codes for CAWSVLGTGLFGYGYTF.

The chain couples TRBV7-2 to TRBJ1-2; D may be TRBD1 (5 bases). There are 14 residues in the CDR3. V lost 5 bases and J lost 6, with 16 bases in between. Germline V CDR1 and CDR2: SGHTA, FQGNSA. Here the CDR3 DNA reads TGTGCCAGCAGCCGCCTCGGGGGGAAGGATGGCTACACCTTC. Translated, it gives CASSRLGGKDGYTF.

The rearrangement joins TRBV2 to TRBJ1-5; weak D call: TRBD1 (5 bases). This CDR3 has 14 amino acids. Trimming took 4 bases from V and 2 from J, leaving 9 bases between them. Per the germline V gene, CDR1 is SNHLY and CDR2 is FYNNEI. This CDR3 reads CASSARVGNQPQHF. The DNA for the CDR3 is TGTGCCAGCAGTGCCAGGGTGGGCAATCAGCCCCAGCATTTT.

The V and J genes are TRBV19 and TRBJ2-7; tentatively, D is TRBD1 (6 bases). There are 13 residues in the CDR3. Trimming cost V 7 bases and J 3 bases, with 13 bases left between them. The germline gives CDR1 LNHDA, CDR2 SQIVND (reference sequence). The CDR3 DNA follows: TGTGCCAGTAAGGGGCAGGGGTACTACGAGCAGTACTTC. Amino acid sequence: CASKGQGYYEQYF. The full variable domain, in which reference TRBV19 and TRBJ2-7 provide the parts outside the CDR3, is DGGITQSPKYLFRKEGQNVTLSCEQNLNHDAMYWYRQDPGQGLRLIYYSQIVNDFQKGDIAEGYSVSREKKESFPLTVTSAQKNPTAFYLCASKGQGYYEQYFGPGTRLTVT.

The chain recombines TRBV19 with TRBJ2-1; the match to TRBD2 covers 9 bases. Looked up from germline, CDR1 is LNHDA and CDR2 is SQIVND (reference sequence). CDR3 length equals 16 residues. Trimming cost V 3 bases and J 5 bases; bases outside gene matches: 8. The DNA for the CDR3 is TGTGCCAGTAGTATCGTGGGCGGGGGGGCGGACAATGAGCAGTTCTTC. This translates into CASSIVGGGADNEQFF.

This clone was seen a few times. The CDR3 is CASSRSGLAASSGELFF. In DNA, the CDR3 is TGTGCCAGCAGTCGATCAGGTCTAGCGGCCTCGTCCGGGGAGCTGTTTTTT. J is TRBJ2-2 and V is TRBV6-6; 7 bases line up with TRBD2. V gave up 5 bases and J gave up 6 bases; unmatched junction bases: 15. This CDR3 contains 17 residues. Germline V CDR1 and CDR2: MNHNY, SVGAGI (reference sequence).

The chain employs TRBV6-4 and TRBJ1-1; TRBD1 agrees at 7 bases. The ends lost 8 bases at V and 4 bases at J; junction bases unmatched: 10. Germline CDR1 MRHNA, CDR2 SNTAGT. The CDR3 contains 14 residues. CDR3 sequence: CASGTGTAGTEAFF. The CDR3 DNA follows: TGTGCCAGCGGAACCGGGACAGCTGGCACTGAAGCTTTCTTT.

The V call is TRBV2, the J call TRBJ1-1; 7 bases match TRBD1. V shed 5 bases and J 4 bases; nucleotides not matched to a gene: 7. The length of the CDR3 is 14 residues. The germline CDR1 and CDR2 sequences are SNHLY and FYNNEI. The CDR3 nucleotides are TGTGCCAGCAGTCCCGAATCAGGGGGCACTGAAGCTTTCTTT. This sequence encodes CASSPESGGTEAFF.

The chain uses TRBV5-8 and TRBJ1-2; D ambiguous. The CDR3 contains 12 residues. Per the germline V gene, CDR1 is SGHTS and CDR2 is YDEGEE. Trimming removed 2 bases at V and 2 bases at J, with 4 bases between. The chain's CDR3 is CASSLRNYGYTF. DNA for the CDR3: TGTGCCAGCAGCTTACGGAACTATGGCTACACCTTC.

The chain combines TRBV14 with TRBJ2-5; the match to TRBD1 covers 9 bases. Germline V gene data show CDR1 as SGHDN and CDR2 as FVKESK. V dropped 2 bases and J dropped 4; count of bases not matched to a gene: 5. This CDR3 is 15 amino acids long. The CDR3 DNA reads as TGTGCCAGCAGCCAAAGACAGGGGGGACGAGAGACCCAGTACTTC. Protein: CASSQRQGGRETQYF.

The V and J genes are TRBV5-1 and TRBJ2-5, with D possibly being TRBD1 (5 bases). From germline, CDR1 is SGHRS and CDR2 YFSETQ. This CDR3 has 15 residues. The V and J ends lost 0 bases and 5 bases respectively, with 14 bases between them. DNA of the CDR3: TGCGCCAGCAGCTTGGCCGCAGGGAAAGGGGAGACCCAGTACTTC. Protein product: CASSLAAGKGETQYF.

The chain uses TRBV5-8 and TRBJ2-7; maybe TRBD1 (6 bases). The CDR3 is made up of 14 amino acids. V dropped 5 bases and J dropped 3 bases, with 15 bases sitting between them. CDR1 is SGHTS, CDR2 YDEGEE, per germline. CDR3 amino acids: CASSHLGQFYEQYF. The CDR3 nucleotides are TGTGCCAGCAGTCACCTTGGACAGTTCTACGAGCAGTACTTC.

This rearrangement joins TRBV7-6 to TRBJ2-7; the match to TRBD1 covers 7 bases. The germline gives CDR1 SGHVS, CDR2 FNYEAQ. This CDR3 contains 22 residues. Unmatched junction bases numbered 29, after V lost 4 bases and J lost 2 bases. This chain's CDR3 is CASSSAMDPSLQGMPPTYEQYF. DNA of the CDR3: TGTGCCAGCAGCTCAGCGATGGACCCCAGTTTACAGGGGATGCCTCCTACCTACGAGCAGTACTTC.

The chain joins TRBV11-2 to TRBJ1-2, with D tentatively TRBD1 (5 bases). Trimming took off 1 base at V and 0 bases at J, with 9 bases between the two ends. This CDR3 contains 15 residues. Germline-derived CDR1 and CDR2 are SGHAT and FQNNGV. The CDR3 protein is CASSLVEGTNYGYTF. The CDR3 DNA is TGTGCCAGCAGCTTAGTGGAGGGGACTAACTATGGCTACACCTTC.